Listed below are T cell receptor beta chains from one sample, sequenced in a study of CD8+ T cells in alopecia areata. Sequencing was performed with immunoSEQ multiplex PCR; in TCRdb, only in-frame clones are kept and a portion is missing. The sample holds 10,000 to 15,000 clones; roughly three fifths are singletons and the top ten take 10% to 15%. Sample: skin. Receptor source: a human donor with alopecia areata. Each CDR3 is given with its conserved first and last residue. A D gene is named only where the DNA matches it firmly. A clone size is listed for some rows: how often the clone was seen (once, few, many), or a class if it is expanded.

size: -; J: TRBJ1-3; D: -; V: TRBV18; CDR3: CASSPREQGPGNTIYF; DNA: TGTGCCAGCTCACCACGTGAGCAGGGTCCTGGAAACACCATATATTTT
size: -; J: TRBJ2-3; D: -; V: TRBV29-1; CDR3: CSVEDADDTQYF; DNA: TGCAGCGTTGAAGACGCCGATGATACGCAGTATTTT
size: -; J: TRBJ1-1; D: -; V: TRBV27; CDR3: CASSLSRQSDEAFF; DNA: TGTGCCAGCAGTTTATCCCGTCAGAGTGATGAAGCTTTCTTT
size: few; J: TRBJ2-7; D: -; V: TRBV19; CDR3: CASSNPDSYEQYF; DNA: TGTGCCAGTAGTAATCCAGATTCCTACGAGCAGTACTTC
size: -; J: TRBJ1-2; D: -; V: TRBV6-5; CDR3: CASSYSLGQDYGYTF; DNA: TGTGCCAGCAGTTACAGTTTAGGCCAAGACTATGGCTACACCTTC
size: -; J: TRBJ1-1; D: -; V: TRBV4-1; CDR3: CASSQEMGAAAFF; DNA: TGCGCCAGCAGCCAAGAGATGGGGGCGGCGGCTTTCTTT
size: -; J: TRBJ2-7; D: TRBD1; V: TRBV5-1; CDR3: CASSISRDSSYEQYF; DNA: TGCGCCAGCAGCATATCCCGGGACAGTTCCTACGAGCAGTACTTC
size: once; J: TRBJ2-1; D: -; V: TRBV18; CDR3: CASSPAGVEQFF; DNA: TGTGCCAGCTCACCTGCAGGGGTTGAGCAGTTCTTC
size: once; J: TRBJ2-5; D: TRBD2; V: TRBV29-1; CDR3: CSVEPAGIETQYF; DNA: TGCAGCGTTGAACCAGCGGGAATTGAGACCCAGTACTTC
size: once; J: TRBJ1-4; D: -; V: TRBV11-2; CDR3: CASSLVRDEKLFF; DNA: TGTGCCAGCAGCTTAGTTCGGGATGAAAAACTGTTTTTT
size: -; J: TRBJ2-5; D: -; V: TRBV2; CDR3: CASSDRGYETQYF; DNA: TGTGCCAGCAGTGACAGGGGATACGAGACCCAGTACTTC
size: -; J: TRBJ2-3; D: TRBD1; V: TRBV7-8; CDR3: CASSSATGVGTDTQYF; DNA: TGTGCCAGCAGTTCAGCCACAGGGGTGGGCACAGATACGCAGTATTTT
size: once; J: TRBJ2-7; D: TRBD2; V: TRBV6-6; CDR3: CASSRGTGLPSGQYF; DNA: TGTGCCAGCAGCCGAGGTACTGGGCTGCCTAGCGGGCAGTACTTC
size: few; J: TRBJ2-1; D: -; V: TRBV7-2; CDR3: CASLGEFGANEQFF; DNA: TGTGCCAGCTTGGGGGAGTTTGGGGCGAATGAGCAGTTCTTC
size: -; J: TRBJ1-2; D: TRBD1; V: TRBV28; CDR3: CASEGDRHYGYTF; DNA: TGTGCCAGCGAGGGGGACAGACACTATGGCTACACCTTC
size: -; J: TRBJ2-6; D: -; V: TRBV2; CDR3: CASSDLGRNSGANVLTF; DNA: TGTGCCAGCAGTGATCTCGGCAGGAACTCTGGGGCCAACGTCCTGACTTTC
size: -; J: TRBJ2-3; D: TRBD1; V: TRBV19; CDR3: CASSIGQGEDTQYF; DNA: TGTGCCAGTAGTATCGGACAGGGGGAAGATACGCAGTATTTT
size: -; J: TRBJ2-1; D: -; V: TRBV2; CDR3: CASSAQGGSYNEQFF; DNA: TGTGCCAGCAGTGCACAGGGGGGGTCCTACAATGAGCAGTTCTTC
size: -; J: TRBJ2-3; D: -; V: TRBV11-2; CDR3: CASSFARTQYF; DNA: TGTGCCAGCAGCTTTGCACGTACGCAGTATTTT
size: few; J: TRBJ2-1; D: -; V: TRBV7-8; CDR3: CASSPAGRLRHEQFF; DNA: TGTGCCAGCAGCCCCGCGGGTCGCCTGAGACATGAGCAGTTCTTC
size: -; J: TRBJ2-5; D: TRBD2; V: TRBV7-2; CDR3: CASSPGLEQTQYF; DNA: TGTGCCAGCAGCCCCGGACTAGAACAGACCCAGTACTTC
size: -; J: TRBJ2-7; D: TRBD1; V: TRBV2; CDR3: CASRAPDRSYEQYF; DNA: TGTGCCAGCAGGGCCCCGGACAGGTCTTACGAGCAGTACTTC
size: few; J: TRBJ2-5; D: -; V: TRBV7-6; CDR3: CASSSRYDRSSETQYF; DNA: TGTGCCAGCAGCTCCAGATATGACAGGAGTTCAGAGACCCAGTACTTC
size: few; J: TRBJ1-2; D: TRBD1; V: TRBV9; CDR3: CASSDGTGTNYGYTF; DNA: TGTGCCAGCAGCGATGGGACAGGAACTAACTATGGCTACACCTTC
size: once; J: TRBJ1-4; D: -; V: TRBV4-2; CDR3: CASSSPGGKDEKLFF; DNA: TGTGCCAGCAGCTCCCCTGGGGGGAAGGATGAAAAACTGTTTTTT
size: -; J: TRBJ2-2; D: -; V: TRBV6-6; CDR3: CASAVTGNTGELFF; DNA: TGTGCCAGCGCCGTGACAGGAAACACCGGGGAGCTGTTTTTT
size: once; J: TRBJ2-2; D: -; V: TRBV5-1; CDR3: CASSLRMGETGELFF; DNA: TGCGCCAGCAGCTTGAGGATGGGGGAGACCGGGGAGCTGTTTTTT
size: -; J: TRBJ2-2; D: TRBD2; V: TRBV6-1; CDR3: CASRDTGGTTGELFF; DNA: TGTGCCAGCAGGGATACGGGGGGGACCACCGGGGAGCTGTTTTTT
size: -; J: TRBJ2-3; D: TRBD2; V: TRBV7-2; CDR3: CASSLNGGGADTQYF; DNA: TGTGCCAGCAGCTTAAACGGCGGGGGAGCAGATACGCAGTATTTT
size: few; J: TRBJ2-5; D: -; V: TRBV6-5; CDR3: CASSYNRKETQYF; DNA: TGTGCCAGCAGTTACAACAGAAAAGAGACCCAGTACTTC
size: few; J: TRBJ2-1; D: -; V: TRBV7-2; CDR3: CASSLEPTSYNEQFF; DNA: TGTGCCAGCAGCTTAGAACCAACCTCATACAATGAGCAGTTCTTC
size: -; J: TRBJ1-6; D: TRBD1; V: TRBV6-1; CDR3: CASSLGQGDYSPLHF; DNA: TGTGCCAGCAGCCTCGGACAGGGGGACTATTCACCCCTCCACTTT
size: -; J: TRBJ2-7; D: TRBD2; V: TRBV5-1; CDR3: CASSSQRGAWGDEQYF; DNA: TGCGCCAGCAGTTCCCAGCGGGGGGCTTGGGGCGACGAGCAGTACTTC
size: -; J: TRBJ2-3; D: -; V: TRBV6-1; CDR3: CASSGAGIGTDTQYF; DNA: TGTGCCAGCAGTGGTGCGGGAATTGGCACAGATACGCAGTATTTT
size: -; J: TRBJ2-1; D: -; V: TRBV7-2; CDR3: CASSPLVSAEQFF; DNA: TGTGCCAGCAGCCCCCTCGTTTCCGCTGAGCAGTTCTTC
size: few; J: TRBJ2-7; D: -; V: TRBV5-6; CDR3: CASSLDYEQYF; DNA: TGTGCCAGCAGCTTGGACTACGAGCAGTACTTC
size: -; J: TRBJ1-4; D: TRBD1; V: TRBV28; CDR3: CASSFVQGVGEKLFF; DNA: TGTGCCAGCAGTTTTGTACAGGGGGTCGGGGAAAAACTGTTTTTT
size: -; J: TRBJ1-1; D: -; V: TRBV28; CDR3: CASTIGGNGGTEAFF; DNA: TGTGCCAGCACCATTGGAGGCAACGGGGGCACTGAAGCTTTCTTT
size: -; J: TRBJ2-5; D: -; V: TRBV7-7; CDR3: CASSPQGIREQYF; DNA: TGTGCTAGCAGCCCACAGGGGATTCGGGAGCAGTACTTC